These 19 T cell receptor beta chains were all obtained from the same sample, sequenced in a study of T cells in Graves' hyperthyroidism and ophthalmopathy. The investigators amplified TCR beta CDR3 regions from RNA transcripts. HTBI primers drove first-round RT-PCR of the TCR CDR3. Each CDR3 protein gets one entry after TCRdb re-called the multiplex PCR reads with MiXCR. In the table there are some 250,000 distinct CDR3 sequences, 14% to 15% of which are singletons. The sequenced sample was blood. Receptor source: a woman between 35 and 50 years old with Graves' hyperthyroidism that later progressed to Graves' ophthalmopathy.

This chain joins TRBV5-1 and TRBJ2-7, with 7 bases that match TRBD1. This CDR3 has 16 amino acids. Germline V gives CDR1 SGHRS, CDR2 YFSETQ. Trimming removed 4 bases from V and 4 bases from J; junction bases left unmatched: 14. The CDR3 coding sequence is TGCGCCAGCAGCCGCGTCAATCCGGGACAGAATTACGAGCAGTACTTC. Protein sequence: CASSRVNPGQNYEQYF.

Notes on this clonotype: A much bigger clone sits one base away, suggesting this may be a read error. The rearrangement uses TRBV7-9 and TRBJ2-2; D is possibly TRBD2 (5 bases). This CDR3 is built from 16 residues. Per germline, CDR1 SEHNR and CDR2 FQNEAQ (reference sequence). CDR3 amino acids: CASSLSIHTNTGELLF. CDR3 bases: TGTGCCAGCAGCTTAAGCATCCATACGAACACCGGGGAGCTGCTTTTT.

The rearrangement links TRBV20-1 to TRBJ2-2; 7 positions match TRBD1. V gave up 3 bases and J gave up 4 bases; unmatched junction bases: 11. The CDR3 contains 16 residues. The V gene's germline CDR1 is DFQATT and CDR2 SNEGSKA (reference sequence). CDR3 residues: CSARRVGQEFTGELFF. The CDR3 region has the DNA TGCAGTGCTAGGAGAGTTGGACAGGAGTTCACCGGGGAGCTGTTTTTT.

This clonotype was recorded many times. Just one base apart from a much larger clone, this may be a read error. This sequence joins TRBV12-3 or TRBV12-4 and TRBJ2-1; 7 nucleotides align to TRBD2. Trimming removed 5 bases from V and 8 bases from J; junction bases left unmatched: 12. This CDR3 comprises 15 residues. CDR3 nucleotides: TGTGCCAGCAGTCGGGGAGCGGGAAGGCCCCATGAGCAGTTCTTC. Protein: CASSRGAGRPHEQFF.

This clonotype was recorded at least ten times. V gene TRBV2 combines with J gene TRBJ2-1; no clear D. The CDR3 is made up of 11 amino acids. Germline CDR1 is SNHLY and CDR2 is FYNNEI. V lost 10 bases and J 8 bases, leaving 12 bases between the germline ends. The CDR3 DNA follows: TGTGCCACATCATTGTCGGATGAGCAGTTCTTC. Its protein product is CATSLSDEQFF. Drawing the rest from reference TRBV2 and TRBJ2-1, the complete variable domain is EPEVTQTPSHQVTQMGQEVILRCVPISNHLYFYWYRQILGQKVEFLVSFYNNEISEKSEIFDDQFSVERPDGSNFTLKIRSTKLEDSAMYFCATSLSDEQFFGPGTRLTVL.

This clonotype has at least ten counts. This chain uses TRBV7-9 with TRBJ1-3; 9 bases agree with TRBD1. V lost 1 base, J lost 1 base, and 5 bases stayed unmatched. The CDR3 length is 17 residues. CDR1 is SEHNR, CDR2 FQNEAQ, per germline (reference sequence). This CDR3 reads CASSLGTGVDSGNTIYF. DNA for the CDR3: TGTGCCAGCAGCTTAGGGACAGGGGTTGATTCTGGAAACACCATATATTTT.

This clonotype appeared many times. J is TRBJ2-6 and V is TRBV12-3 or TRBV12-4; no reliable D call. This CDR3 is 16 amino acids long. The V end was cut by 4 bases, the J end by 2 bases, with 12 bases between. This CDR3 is CASSSYRSAGANVLTF. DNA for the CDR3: TGTGCCAGCAGTTCCTATAGATCGGCTGGGGCCAACGTCCTGACTTTC.

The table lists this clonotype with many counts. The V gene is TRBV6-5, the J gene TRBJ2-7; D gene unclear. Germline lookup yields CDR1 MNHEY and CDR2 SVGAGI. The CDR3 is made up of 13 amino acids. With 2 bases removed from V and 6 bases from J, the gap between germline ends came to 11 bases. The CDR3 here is CASSYRPGGEQYF. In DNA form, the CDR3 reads TGTGCCAGCAGTTACCGCCCGGGTGGCGAGCAGTACTTC.

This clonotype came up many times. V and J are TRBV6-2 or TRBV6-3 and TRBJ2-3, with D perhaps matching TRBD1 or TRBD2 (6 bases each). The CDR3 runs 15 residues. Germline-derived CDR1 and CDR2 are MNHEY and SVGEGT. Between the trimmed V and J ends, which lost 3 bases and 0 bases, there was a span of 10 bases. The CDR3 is CASSYGGPSTDTQYF. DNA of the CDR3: TGTGCCAGCAGTTATGGGGGGCCGAGCACAGATACGCAGTATTTT.

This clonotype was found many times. CDR3 sequence: CASSARDRAYNEQFF. DNA for the CDR3: TGTGCCAGCAGTGCGCGGGACAGGGCCTACAATGAGCAGTTCTTC. The chain couples TRBV2 to TRBJ2-1, with 9 positions matching TRBD1. Per the germline V gene, CDR1 is SNHLY and CDR2 is FYNNEI. V was clipped by 4 bases and J by 2 bases; unmatched bases: 3. The CDR3 has 15 amino acids.

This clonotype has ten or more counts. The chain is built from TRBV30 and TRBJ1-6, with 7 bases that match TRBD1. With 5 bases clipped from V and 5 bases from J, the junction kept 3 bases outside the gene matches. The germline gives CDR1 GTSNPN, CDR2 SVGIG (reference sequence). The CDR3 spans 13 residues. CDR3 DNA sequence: TGTGCCTGGGACAGGGTACATAATTCACCCCTCCACTTT. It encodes CAWDRVHNSPLHF.

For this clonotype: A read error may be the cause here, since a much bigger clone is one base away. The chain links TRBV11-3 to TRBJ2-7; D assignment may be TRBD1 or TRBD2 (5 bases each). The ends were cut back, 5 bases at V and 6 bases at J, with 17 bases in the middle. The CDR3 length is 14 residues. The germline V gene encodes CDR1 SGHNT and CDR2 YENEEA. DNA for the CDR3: TGTGCCAGCAGCCCCGGGACGCAAACCTCCGAGCAGTACTTC. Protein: CASSPGTQTSEQYF.

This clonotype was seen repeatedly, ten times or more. CDR3 loop: CASSHPDGPYTGELFF. CDR3 nucleotides: TGTGCCAGCAGCCATCCGGACGGACCGTACACCGGGGAGCTGTTTTTT. The rearrangement links TRBV11-2 to TRBJ2-2; D gene ambiguous. This CDR3 comprises 16 residues. Germline lookup yields CDR1 SGHAT and CDR2 FQNNGV. Trimming stripped 5 bases from V and 3 bases from J, with 16 bases between.

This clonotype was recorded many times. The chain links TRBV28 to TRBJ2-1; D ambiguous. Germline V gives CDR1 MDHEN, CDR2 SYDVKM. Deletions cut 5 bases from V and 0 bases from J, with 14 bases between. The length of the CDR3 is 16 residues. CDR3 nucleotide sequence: TGTGCCAGCAGTCTCCCGTTTCTAAGCTCCTACAATGAGCAGTTCTTC. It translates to CASSLPFLSSYNEQFF.

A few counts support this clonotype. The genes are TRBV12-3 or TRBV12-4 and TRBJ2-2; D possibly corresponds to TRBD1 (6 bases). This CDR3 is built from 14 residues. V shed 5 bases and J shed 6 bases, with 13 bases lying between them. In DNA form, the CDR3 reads TGTGCCAGCAGTCGGACAGACTTTGCCGGGGAGCTGTTTTTT. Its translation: CASSRTDFAGELFF.

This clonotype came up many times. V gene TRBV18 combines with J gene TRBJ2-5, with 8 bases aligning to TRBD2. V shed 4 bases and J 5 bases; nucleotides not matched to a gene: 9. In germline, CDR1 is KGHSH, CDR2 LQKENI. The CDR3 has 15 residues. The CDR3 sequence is CASSLPGLVRETQYF. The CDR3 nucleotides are TGTGCCAGCTCACTGCCGGGACTAGTACGGGAGACCCAGTACTTC.

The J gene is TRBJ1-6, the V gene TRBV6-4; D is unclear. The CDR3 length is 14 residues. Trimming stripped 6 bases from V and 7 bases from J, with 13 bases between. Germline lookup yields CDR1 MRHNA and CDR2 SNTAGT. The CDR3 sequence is CASSSRPGNSPLHF. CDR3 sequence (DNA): TGTGCCAGCAGCTCGCGACCGGGGAATTCACCCCTCCACTTT.

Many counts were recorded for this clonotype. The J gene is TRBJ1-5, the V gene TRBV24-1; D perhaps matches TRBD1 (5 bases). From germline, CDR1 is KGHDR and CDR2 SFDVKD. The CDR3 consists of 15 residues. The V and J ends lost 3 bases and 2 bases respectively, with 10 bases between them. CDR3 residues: CATSDRRGGNQPQHF. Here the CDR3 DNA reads TGTGCCACCAGTGATCGTAGGGGTGGCAATCAGCCCCAGCATTTT.

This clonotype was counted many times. The CDR3 DNA reads as TGTGCCAGCAGTAGTTACCTAGCGGGAGGAACGAACACCGGGGAGCTGTTTTTT. Amino acids: CASSSYLAGGTNTGELFF. V is TRBV12-3 or TRBV12-4 and J is TRBJ2-2, with TRBD2 matching over 11 bases. This CDR3 has 18 amino acids. The ends lost 5 bases at V and 0 bases at J; junction bases unmatched: 8.